This T cell receptor (beta chain) comes out of a study of blood T cell repertoires in COVID-19. Looking at the study overall: T cells, B-cell-depleted T cells, or PBMCs supplied cDNA or gDNA.

Source study methods: Amplifying reference gene primers gave estimates of nucleated cell counts. Profiled with immunoSEQ multiplex PCR; TCRdb holds only in-frame clones, not every one. V and J calls and clone size are as listed in that table; D and trimming were resolved from the DNA. The sample has around 130,000 clones, 70% to 90% seen once. The sequence was obtained from a human donor in a cohort sampled during active COVID-19. The sequencing input was peripheral blood.

As DNA, the CDR3 is TGCGCCAGCAGCTTGCAGGGGGCTGTAACCTACAATGAGCAGTTCTTC. It specifies CASSLQGAVTYNEQFF. The V gene is TRBV5-1, the J gene TRBJ2-1, with 8 positions matching TRBD1. The CDR3 contains 16 residues. V lost 1 base to trimming and J lost 2 bases; unmatched junction nucleotides: 5. Germline assignment: CDR1 SGHRS and CDR2 YFSETQ.